The TCR beta chain under discussion was sequenced for a study of control samples from healthy donors and cancer patients. The CDR3 runs 16 residues. Looked up from germline, CDR1 is SGHDN and CDR2 is FVKESK. The V gene lost 4 bases and the J gene lost 6 bases, with 19 bases spanning the gap. The table came from immunoSEQ multiplex PCR; TCRdb's copy has only in-frame clones and leaves some out. Of 150,000 to 200,000 clones listed, about 91% were seen once; the top ten hold 1.5% to 2%. The source of this sequence is a man aged 18 to 29 in good health. Sequencing was performed on blood. This rearrangement joins TRBV14 to TRBJ2-1; D may be TRBD2 (7 bases). The CDR3 DNA sequence: TGTGCCAGCAGCCCCCTCTGGGGGGGGGCCGCCAATGAGCAGTTCTTC. This codes for CASSPLWGGAANEQFF. The whole variable domain, filled in from reference TRBV14 and TRBJ2-1, reads EAGVTQFPSHSVIEKGQTVTLRCDPISGHDNLYWYRRVMGKEIKFLLHFVKESKQDESGMPNNRFLAERTGGTYSTLKVQPAELEDSGVYFCASSPLWGGAANEQFFGPGTRLTVL.